This T cell receptor (beta chain) emerged from a study of response to subunit inactivated influenza vaccine. Overall study findings and caveats: Every seasonal influenza vaccination brings in few new T cells, the authors suggested.

TCRdb analysed the RT-PCR reads with MiXCR anew, one entry per CDR3 protein. The sample yields 500,000 to 600,000 distinct CDR3 sequences, over 9.5% seen once. Germline V gives CDR1 SGHTA, CDR2 FQGNSA. Between the trimmed V and J ends, which lost 1 base and 9 bases, there was a span of 16 bases. The CDR3 is 15 residues long. This clonotype was picked up a small number of times. No antigen is known for it. The rearrangement links TRBV7-2 to TRBJ1-5, with D possibly being TRBD1 (5 bases). The starting material was PBMCs from blood, obtained on the day of vaccination. The sequence was collected from a man over 45 who received an inactivated influenza vaccine. The CDR3 DNA follows: TGTGCCAGCAGCTTAGGATGGAGTGGCCAGGGGCCCCAGCATTTT. It yields the protein CASSLGWSGQGPQHF.